This TCR beta chain came from a study of identical twins. Notes on the study in general: Without tracking the same donors, conclusions rested on cross-sectional statistical analysis. Models underestimated TCR alpha sharing (out-of-frame) in monozygotic twins. Out-of-frame alpha sequences that twins shared showed excess low generation probability.

The CDR3 sequence is 13 residues long. The ends were cut back, 2 bases at V and 6 bases at J, with 8 bases in the middle. Germline values: CDR1 MDHEN, CDR2 SYDVKM. With regard to this clonotype: The antigen is unknown.

TCRdb used MiXCR to reprocess the 5' RACE reads, holding one entry per CDR3 protein. The sample contains around 680,000 distinct CDR3 sequences, around 8.6% of which appear only once. These data were likewise used in another study, on yellow fever vaccine responses in identical twins.

This clonotype was obtained from a woman aged 18-35 years in good health. The chain recombines TRBV28 with TRBJ2-1; D remains ambiguous. Sequences were obtained from PBMCs. CDR3 in DNA: TGTGCCAGCAGTTTAGATGTCCGCAATGAGCAGTTCTTC. It yields the protein CASSLDVRNEQFF. The whole variable domain, filled in from reference TRBV28 and TRBJ2-1, reads DVKVTQSSRYLVKRTGEKVFLECVQDMDHENMFWYRQDPGLGLRLIYFSYDVKMKEKGDIPEGYSVSREKKERFSLILESASTNQTSMYLCASSLDVRNEQFFGPGTRLTVL.